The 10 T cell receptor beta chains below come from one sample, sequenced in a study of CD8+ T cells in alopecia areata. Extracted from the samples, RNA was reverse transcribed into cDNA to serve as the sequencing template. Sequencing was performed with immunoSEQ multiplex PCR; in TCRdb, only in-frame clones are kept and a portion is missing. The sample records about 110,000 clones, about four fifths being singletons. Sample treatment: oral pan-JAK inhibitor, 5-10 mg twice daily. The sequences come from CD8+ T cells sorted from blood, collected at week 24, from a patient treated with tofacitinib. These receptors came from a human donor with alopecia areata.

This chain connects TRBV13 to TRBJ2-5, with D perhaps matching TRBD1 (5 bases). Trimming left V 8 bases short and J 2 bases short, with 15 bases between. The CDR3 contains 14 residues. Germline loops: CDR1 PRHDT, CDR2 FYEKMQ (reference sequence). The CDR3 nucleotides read TGTGCCAGCCTTCCTCAGGGAACTCAAGAGACCCAGTACTTC. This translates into CASLPQGTQETQYF.

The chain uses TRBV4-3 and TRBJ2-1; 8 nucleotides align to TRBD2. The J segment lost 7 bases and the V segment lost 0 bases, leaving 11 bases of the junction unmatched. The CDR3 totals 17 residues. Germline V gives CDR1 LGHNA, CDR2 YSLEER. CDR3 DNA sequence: TGCGCCAGCAGCCAAGATGGCGGGGCGGGGGGCCGGAATGAGCAGTTCTTC. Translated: CASSQDGGAGGRNEQFF.

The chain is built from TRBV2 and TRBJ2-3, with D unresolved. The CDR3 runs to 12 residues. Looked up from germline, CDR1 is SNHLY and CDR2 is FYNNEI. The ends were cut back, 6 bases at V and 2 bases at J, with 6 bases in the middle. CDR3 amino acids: CASSEFTDTQYF. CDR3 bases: TGTGCCAGCAGCGAGTTCACAGATACGCAGTATTTT.

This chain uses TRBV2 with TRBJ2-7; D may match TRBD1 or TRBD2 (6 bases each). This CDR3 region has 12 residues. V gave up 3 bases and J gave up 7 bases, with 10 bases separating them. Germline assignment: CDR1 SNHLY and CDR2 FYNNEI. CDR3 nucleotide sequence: TGTGCCAGCAGTGATGGGGGGCCAGAGCAGTACTTC. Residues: CASSDGGPEQYF.

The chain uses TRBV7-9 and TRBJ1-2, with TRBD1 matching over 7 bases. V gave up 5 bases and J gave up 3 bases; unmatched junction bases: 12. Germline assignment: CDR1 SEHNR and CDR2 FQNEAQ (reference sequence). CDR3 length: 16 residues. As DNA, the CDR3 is TGTGCCAGCAGCCAAGGGGGAGGGGGCGTCGACTATGGCTACACCTTC. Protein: CASSQGGGGVDYGYTF.

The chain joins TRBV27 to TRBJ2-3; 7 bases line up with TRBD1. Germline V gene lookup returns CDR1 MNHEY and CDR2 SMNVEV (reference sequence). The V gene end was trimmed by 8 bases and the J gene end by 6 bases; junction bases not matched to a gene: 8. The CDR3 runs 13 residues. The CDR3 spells CASRDRVMDTQYF. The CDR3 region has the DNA TGTGCCAGCCGGGACAGAGTAATGGATACGCAGTATTTT.

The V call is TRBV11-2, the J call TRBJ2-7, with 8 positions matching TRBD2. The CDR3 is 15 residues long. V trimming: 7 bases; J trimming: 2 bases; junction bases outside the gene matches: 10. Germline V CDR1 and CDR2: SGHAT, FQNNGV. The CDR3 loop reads CASIQPSGGTYEQYF. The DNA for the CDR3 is TGTGCCAGCATCCAGCCCAGCGGGGGAACCTACGAGCAGTACTTC.

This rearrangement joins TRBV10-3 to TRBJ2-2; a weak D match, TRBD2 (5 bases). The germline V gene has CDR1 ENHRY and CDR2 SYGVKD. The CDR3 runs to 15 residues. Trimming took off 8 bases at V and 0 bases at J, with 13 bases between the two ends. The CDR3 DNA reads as TGTGCCATCGGTCTCGAAGCGGCGAACACCGGGGAGCTGTTTTTT. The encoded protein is CAIGLEAANTGELFF.

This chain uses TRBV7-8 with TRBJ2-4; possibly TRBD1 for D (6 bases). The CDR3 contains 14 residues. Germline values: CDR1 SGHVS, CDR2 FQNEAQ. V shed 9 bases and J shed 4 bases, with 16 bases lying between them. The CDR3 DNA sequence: TGTGCCAGTGCTGGGGGACACCGAAAAAACATTCAGTACTTC. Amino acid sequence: CASAGGHRKNIQYF. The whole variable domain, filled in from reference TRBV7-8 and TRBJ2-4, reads GAGVSQSPRYKVAKRGQDVALRCDPISGHVSLFWYQQALGQGPEFLTYFQNEAQLDKSGLPSDRFFAERPEGSVSTLKIQRTQQEDSAVYLCASAGGHRKNIQYFGAGTRLSVL.

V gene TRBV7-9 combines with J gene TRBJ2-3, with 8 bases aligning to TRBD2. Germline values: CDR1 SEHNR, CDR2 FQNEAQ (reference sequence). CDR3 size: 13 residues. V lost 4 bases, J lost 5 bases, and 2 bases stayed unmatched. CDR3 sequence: CASSSAGGDTQYF. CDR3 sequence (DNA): TGTGCCAGCAGCTCGGCGGGAGGAGATACGCAGTATTTT.